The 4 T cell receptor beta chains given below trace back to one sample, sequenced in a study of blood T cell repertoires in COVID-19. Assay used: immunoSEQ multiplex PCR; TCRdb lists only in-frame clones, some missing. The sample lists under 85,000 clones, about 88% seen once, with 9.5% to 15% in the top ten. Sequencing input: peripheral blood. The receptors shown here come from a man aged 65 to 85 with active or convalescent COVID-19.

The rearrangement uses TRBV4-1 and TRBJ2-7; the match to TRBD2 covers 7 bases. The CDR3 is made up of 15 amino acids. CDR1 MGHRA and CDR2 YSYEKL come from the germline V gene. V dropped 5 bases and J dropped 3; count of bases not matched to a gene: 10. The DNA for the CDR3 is TGCGCCAGCAGCAACCCTTGGGCGGGGGACTACGAGCAGTACTTC. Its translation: CASSNPWAGDYEQYF.

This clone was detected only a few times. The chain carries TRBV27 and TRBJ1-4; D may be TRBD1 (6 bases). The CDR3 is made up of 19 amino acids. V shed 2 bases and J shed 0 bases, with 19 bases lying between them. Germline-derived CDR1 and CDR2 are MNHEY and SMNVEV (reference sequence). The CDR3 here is CASSLKGDRLLTTNEKLFF. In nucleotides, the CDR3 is TGTGCCAGCAGTTTAAAGGGGGACCGGCTCCTTACAACTAATGAAAAACTGTTTTTT.

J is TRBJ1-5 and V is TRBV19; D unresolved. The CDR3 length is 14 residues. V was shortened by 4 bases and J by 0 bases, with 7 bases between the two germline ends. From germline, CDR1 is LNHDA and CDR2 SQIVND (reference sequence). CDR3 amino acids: CASSTRSSNQPQHF. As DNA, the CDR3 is TGTGCCAGTAGTACGAGGAGTAGCAATCAGCCCCAGCATTTT.

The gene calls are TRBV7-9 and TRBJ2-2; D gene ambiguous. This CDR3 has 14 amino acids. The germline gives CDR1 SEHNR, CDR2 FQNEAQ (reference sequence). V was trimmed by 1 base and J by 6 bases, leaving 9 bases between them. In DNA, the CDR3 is TGTGCCAGCAGCTTAGGATCGAGGCCCGGGGAGCTGTTTTTT. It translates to CASSLGSRPGELFF.